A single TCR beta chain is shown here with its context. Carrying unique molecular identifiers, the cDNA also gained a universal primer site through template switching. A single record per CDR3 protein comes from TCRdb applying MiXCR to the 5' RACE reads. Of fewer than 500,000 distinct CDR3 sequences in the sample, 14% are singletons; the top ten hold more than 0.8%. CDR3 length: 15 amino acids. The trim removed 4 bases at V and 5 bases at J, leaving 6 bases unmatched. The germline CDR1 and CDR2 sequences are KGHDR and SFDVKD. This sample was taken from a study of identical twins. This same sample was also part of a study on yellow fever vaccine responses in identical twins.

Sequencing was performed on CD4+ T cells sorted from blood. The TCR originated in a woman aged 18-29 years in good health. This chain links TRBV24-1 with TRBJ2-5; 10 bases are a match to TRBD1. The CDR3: CATSDTTGGGETQYF. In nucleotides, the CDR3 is TGTGCCACCAGTGACACGACAGGGGGCGGGGAGACCCAGTACTTC.